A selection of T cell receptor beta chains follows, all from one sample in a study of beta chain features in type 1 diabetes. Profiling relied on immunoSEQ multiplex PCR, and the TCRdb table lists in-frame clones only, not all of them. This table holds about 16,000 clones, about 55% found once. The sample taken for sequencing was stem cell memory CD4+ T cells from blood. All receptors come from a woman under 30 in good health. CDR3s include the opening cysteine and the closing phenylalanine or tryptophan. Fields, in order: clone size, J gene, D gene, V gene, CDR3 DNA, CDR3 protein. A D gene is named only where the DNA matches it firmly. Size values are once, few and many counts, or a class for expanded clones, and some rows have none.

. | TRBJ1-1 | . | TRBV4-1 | TGCGCCAGCAGCCAAGACCCCACAGGGACTGAAGCTTTCTTT | CASSQDPTGTEAFF
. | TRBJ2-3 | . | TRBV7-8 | TGTGCCAGCAGCTTAGCATCCGGTTCCACAGATACGCAGTATTTT | CASSLASGSTDTQYF
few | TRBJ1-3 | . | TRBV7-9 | TGTGCCAGCAGATCCAAACCGGGAACATCTGGAAACACCATATATTTT | CASRSKPGTSGNTIYF
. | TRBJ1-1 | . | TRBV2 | TGTGCCAGCAGTTACAGGTCTATCGCCATAGAAGCTTTCTTT | CASSYRSIAIEAFF
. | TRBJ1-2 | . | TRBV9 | TGTGCCAGCAGCCACTTAGGAACCAGGGCTGCTAACTATGGCTACACCTTC | CASSHLGTRAANYGYTF
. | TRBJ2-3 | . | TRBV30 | TGTGCCTGTTCCCACGCGGGTAGCGAGAGAACAGATACGCAGTATTTT | CACSHAGSERTDTQYF
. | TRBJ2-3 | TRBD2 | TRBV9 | TGTGCCAGCAGCGTAGGGACTAGCGGAGGCACAGATACGCAGTATTTT | CASSVGTSGGTDTQYF
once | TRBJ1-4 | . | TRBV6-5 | TGTGCCAGCAACTCTGGCGGGGAGAGGAAAAAACTGTTTTTT | CASNSGGERKKLFF
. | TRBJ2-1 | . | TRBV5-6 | TGTGCCAGCAGCTCCGGGGGCAATGAGCAGTTCTTC | CASSSGGNEQFF
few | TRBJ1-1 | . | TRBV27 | TGTGCCAGCAGACTACAGGGACCGAACACTGAAGCTTTCTTT | CASRLQGPNTEAFF
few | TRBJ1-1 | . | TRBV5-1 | TGCGCCAGCAGCTTGCAGGGGCACCCGAACACTGAAGCTTTCTTT | CASSLQGHPNTEAFF
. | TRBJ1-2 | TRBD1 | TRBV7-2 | TGTGCCAGCAGCTTAGCACCGCCGGGACAGGGTTACTATGGCTACACCTTC | CASSLAPPGQGYYGYTF
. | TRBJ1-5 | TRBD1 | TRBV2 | TGTGCCAGCAGCCCTCGGACAGGGTATCAGCCCCAGCATTTT | CASSPRTGYQPQHF
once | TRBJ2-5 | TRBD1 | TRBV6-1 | TGTGCCAGCAGTGAAGCGCCCAGGGGGCTGGAAGAGACCCAGTACTTC | CASSEAPRGLEETQYF
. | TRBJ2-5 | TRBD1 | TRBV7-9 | TGTGCCAGCAGCTTAAGAGGGGGCACCCGACAAGAGACCCAGTACTTC | CASSLRGGTRQETQYF
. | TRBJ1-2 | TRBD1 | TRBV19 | TGTGCCAGTACCCCGGGACAGGGGGACTATGGCTACACCTTC | CASTPGQGDYGYTF
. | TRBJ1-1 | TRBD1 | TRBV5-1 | TGCGCCAGCAGCTGGAGCCAGGGGGCCCCTGAAGCTTTCTTT | CASSWSQGAPEAFF
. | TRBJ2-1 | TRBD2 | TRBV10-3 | TGTGCCATCAGGGGGGGGAGCTCCTACAATGAGCAGTTCTTC | CAIRGGSSYNEQFF
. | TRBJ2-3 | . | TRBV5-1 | TGCGCCAGCAGCTTGGGGTCGGGCACAGATACGCAGTATTTT | CASSLGSGTDTQYF
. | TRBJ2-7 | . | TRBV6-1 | TGTGCCAGCAGTGTCTCGGGGAGATACGAGCAGTACTTC | CASSVSGRYEQYF
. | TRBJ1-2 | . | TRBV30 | TGTGCCTGGAGAGCCCTAGTTGGATTTGGGCCGGGGACTAACTATGGCTACACCTTC | CAWRALVGFGPGTNYGYTF
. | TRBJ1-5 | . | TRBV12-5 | TGTGCTAGTGGGGCGGAGGGGATCAATCAGCCCCAGCATTTT | CASGAEGINQPQHF
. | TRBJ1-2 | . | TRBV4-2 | TGTGCCAGCAGCCAATTCGGCAGGGCGTTCAATAACTATGGCTACACCTTC | CASSQFGRAFNNYGYTF
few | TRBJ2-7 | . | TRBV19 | TGTGCCAGTAGTACCTCGGGGGATTCGTTCTACGAGCAGTACTTC | CASSTSGDSFYEQYF
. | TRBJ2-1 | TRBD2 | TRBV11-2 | TGTGCCAGCAGCTTGTGGGGACTAGCGGGAGTTCGCAATGAGCAGTTCTTC | CASSLWGLAGVRNEQFF
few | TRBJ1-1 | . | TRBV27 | TGTGCCAGCAGTTCGTACAGGGAGTATTTGAACACTGAAGCTTTCTTT | CASSSYREYLNTEAFF
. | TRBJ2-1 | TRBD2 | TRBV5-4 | TGTGCCAGCAGCTTCACCTGGTGGGGGGGTGGGGATGAGCAGTTCTTC | CASSFTWWGGGDEQFF
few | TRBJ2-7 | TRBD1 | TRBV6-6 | TGTGCCAGCAGTTTCGGACAGGGAAGCTCCTACGAGCAGTACTTC | CASSFGQGSSYEQYF
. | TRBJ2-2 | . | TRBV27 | TGTGCCAGCAACAGGGCAGGGTCGACCGGGGAGCTGTTTTTT | CASNRAGSTGELFF
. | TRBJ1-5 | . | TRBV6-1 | TGTGCCAGCAGTGAAGCTCGGCGGGGCAATCAGCCCCAGCATTTT | CASSEARRGNQPQHF
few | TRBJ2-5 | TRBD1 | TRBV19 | TGTGCCAGTAGTATAGTGGGACAGGGACCTGTAAAGACCCAGTACTTC | CASSIVGQGPVKTQYF
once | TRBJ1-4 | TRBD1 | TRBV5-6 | TGTGCCAGCAGCCTACGACAGGGTGAAAAACTGTTTTTT | CASSLRQGEKLFF
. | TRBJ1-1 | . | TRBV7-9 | TGTGCCAGCAGCCCGGGAGCCCTGAACACTGAAGCTTTCTTT | CASSPGALNTEAFF
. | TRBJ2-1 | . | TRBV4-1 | TGCGCCAGCAGCCGTCTTCTCGGAGCGGAGTCCTACAATGAGCAGTTCTTC | CASSRLLGAESYNEQFF
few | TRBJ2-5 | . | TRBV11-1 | TGTGCCAGCACAGAGGTCGGGGAGACCCAGTACTTC | CASTEVGETQYF
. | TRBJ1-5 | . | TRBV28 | TGTGCCAGCAATCTGGGACTGAAAAATCAGCCCCAGCATTTT | CASNLGLKNQPQHF
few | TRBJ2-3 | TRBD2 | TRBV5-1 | TGCGCCAGCAGCAGAACTAGCGGGGGAGATACGCAGTATTTT | CASSRTSGGDTQYF
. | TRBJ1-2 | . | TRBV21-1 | TGTGCCAGCAGCGCTGTTCGGGGTGTCGCAAACTATGGCTACACCTTC | CASSAVRGVANYGYTF
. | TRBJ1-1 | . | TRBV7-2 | TGTGCCAGCAGCTTACTTGGCCCGCAACCGGGAGCTTTCTTT | CASSLLGPQPGAFF
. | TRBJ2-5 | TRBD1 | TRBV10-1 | TGCGCCAGCAGGACAGGGGGCGAGACCCAGTACTTC | CASRTGGETQYF
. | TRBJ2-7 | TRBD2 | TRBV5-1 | TGCGCCAGCAGCGGAAGGACTAGCGGGGGGGCGGGCGAGCAGTACTTC | CASSGRTSGGAGEQYF
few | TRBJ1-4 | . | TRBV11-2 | TGTGCCAGCAGCTTAAATTGGCGCAGGGATAATGAAAAACTGTTTTTT | CASSLNWRRDNEKLFF
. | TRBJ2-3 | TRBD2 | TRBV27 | TGTGCCAGCAGTTCTATAGCGGGGGGGGGCACAGATACGCAGTATTTT | CASSSIAGGGTDTQYF
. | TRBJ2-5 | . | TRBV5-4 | TGTGCCAGCAGCTTAGACAGCCAAGAGACCCAGTACTTC | CASSLDSQETQYF
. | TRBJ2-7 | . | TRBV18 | TGTGCCAGCTCACCAAGGACAACCTCCTACGAGCAGTACTTC | CASSPRTTSYEQYF
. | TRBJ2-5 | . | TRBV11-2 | TGTGCCAGCAGCTTAGACAGGGCCTGGGAGACCCAGTACTTC | CASSLDRAWETQYF
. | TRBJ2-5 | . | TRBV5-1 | TGCGCCAGCAGCTTGGGCCCCCAGGGCCCCGGGGAGACCCAGTACTTC | CASSLGPQGPGETQYF
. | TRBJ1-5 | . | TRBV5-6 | TGTGCCAGCAGCTTGCAGGCGAATCAGCCCCAGCATTTT | CASSLQANQPQHF
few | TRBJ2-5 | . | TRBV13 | TGTGCCAGCAGCTTAAGGTCGCGGGCCCGGCGGGAGACCCAGTACTTC | CASSLRSRARRETQYF
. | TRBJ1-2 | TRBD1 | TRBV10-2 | TGCGCCAGCTACTCTGACAGGGGCTGGTATGGCTACACCTTC | CASYSDRGWYGYTF
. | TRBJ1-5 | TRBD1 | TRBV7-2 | TGTGCCAGCAGCTGGACAGGGGGCTCGGGCAATCAGCCCCAGCATTTT | CASSWTGGSGNQPQHF